Listed here are 17 T cell receptor beta chains from one sample, sequenced in a study of a mutant IDH1 vaccine in newly diagnosed glioma. The time point was: baseline, week 1 (first vaccination visit). Treatment denoted: pre-vaccination baseline after standard-of-care therapy. Generated by immunoSEQ multiplex PCR, the TCRdb table keeps only in-frame clones and is missing some. The data contain about 20,000 clones, about 85% of them singletons. This specimen consisted of PBMCs, obtained from a glioma patient treated with radiotherapy, temozolomide or both. Every receptor here comes from a man aged 40-49 years with glioma.

The chain recombines TRBV4-3 with TRBJ1-3, with D perhaps matching TRBD1 (6 bases). The germline gives CDR1 LGHNA, CDR2 YSLEER. CDR3 length: 18 amino acids. V was trimmed by 1 base and J by 0 bases, leaving 16 bases between them. The CDR3 DNA is TGCGCCAGCAGCCAAGGCCCGGGACACCGAGCCTCTGGAAACACCATATATTTT. It specifies CASSQGPGHRASGNTIYF.

The J gene is TRBJ2-7, the V gene TRBV19; perhaps TRBD1 as D (5 bases). The V end was cut by 1 base, the J end by 3 bases, with 13 bases between. The CDR3 is made up of 15 amino acids. CDR1 is LNHDA, CDR2 SQIVND, per germline (reference sequence). For the CDR3, the DNA is TGTGCCAGTAGTATAGGTCCAGGGAACATCTACGAGCAGTACTTC. It codes for CASSIGPGNIYEQYF. Variable domain in full (rest from reference TRBV19 and TRBJ2-7): DGGITQSPKYLFRKEGQNVTLSCEQNLNHDAMYWYRQDPGQGLRLIYYSQIVNDFQKGDIAEGYSVSREKKESFPLTVTSAQKNPTAFYLCASSIGPGNIYEQYFGPGTRLTVT.

The V call is TRBV6-1, the J call TRBJ2-7; 7 bases line up with TRBD2. Germline lookup yields CDR1 MNHNS and CDR2 SASEGT. This CDR3 has 13 residues. V was pared by 6 bases and J by 5 bases, with 7 bases of the junction left unmatched. Here the CDR3 DNA reads TGTGCCAGCAGGCTTGGGACTATCGACGAGCAGTACTTC. Its translation: CASRLGTIDEQYF.

This clone was seen more than once but under ten times. The gene calls are TRBV29-1 and TRBJ1-1; a possible D gene is TRBD1 (6 bases). The germline CDR1 and CDR2 sequences are SQVTM and ANQGSEA. The length of the CDR3 is 12 residues. V was shortened by 5 bases and J by 2 bases, with 9 bases between the two germline ends. The CDR3 loop is CSVLGANTEAFF. The CDR3 nucleotides are TGCAGCGTTCTGGGGGCAAACACTGAAGCTTTCTTT.

The rearrangement links TRBV25-1 to TRBJ2-5; D may match TRBD1 or TRBD2 (6 bases each). Trimming cost V 5 bases and J 5 bases, with 12 bases left between them. Germline lookup yields CDR1 MGHDK and CDR2 SYGVNS. This CDR3 contains 13 residues. The CDR3 DNA is TGTGCCAGCAGTAGGGGGGTGTTGGAGACCCAGTACTTC. Translated, it gives CASSRGVLETQYF. The full variable domain, with the rest looked up from reference TRBV25-1 and TRBJ2-5, is EADIYQTPRYLVIGTGKKITLECSQTMGHDKMYWYQQDPGMELHLIHYSYGVNSTEKGDLSSESTVSRIRTEHFPLTLESARPSHTSQYLCASSRGVLETQYFGPGTRLLVL.

The V and J genes are TRBV6-1 and TRBJ2-7; D is perhaps TRBD1 or TRBD2 (6 bases each). Looked up from germline, CDR1 is MNHNS and CDR2 is SASEGT. The ends were cut back, 2 bases at V and 1 base at J, with 12 bases in the middle. CDR3 size: 15 residues. The DNA for the CDR3 is TGTGCCAGCAGTGAACGGGGGCCTCCTTCCTACGAGCAGTACGTC. It yields the protein CASSERGPPSYEQYV.

This chain joins TRBV11-2 and TRBJ2-3; 7 bases match TRBD2. The germline V gene encodes CDR1 SGHAT and CDR2 FQNNGV. Trimming cost V 1 base and J 6 bases; bases outside gene matches: 4. The CDR3 contains 14 residues. CDR3 residues: CASSLGGRFDTQYF. The CDR3 DNA reads TGTGCCAGCAGCTTAGGCGGGAGATTCGATACGCAGTATTTT.

This clone has a handful of counts. The chain uses TRBV7-2 and TRBJ1-1; 7 nucleotides align to TRBD1. After removal of 6 bases from V and 5 bases from J, the junction contained 9 bases not matched to a gene. This CDR3 is 14 amino acids long. Germline-derived CDR1 and CDR2 are SGHTA and FQGNSA. The CDR3 loop is CASSPQGRRTEAFF. The CDR3 DNA follows: TGTGCCAGCAGTCCACAGGGGAGGAGAACTGAAGCTTTCTTT.

The chain has TRBV27 and TRBJ2-6; unclear D gene. The CDR3 length is 15 residues. V lost 1 base to trimming and J lost 0 bases, with 4 bases between them. CDR1 and CDR2 from the germline V gene are MNHEY and SMNVEV (reference sequence). For the CDR3, the DNA is TGTGCCAGCAGTTTATACGACTCTGGGGCCAACGTCCTGACTTTC. It translates to CASSLYDSGANVLTF.

The J gene is TRBJ2-5, the V gene TRBV25-1, with 14 bases matching TRBD2. In germline, CDR1 is MGHDK, CDR2 SYGVNS. J lost 4 bases, V lost 0 bases, and 4 bases had no gene match. The CDR3 runs to 17 residues. The CDR3 bases are TGTGCCAGCAGTGAATATAAGGGACTAGCGGGAGCAGAGACCCAGTACTTC. This gives the protein CASSEYKGLAGAETQYF.

The rearrangement links TRBV30 to TRBJ1-5; possible D gene TRBD1, 6 bases. The CDR3 consists of 16 residues. Deletions cut 0 bases from V and 5 bases from J, with 17 bases between. The germline CDR1 and CDR2 sequences are GTSNPN and SVGIG (reference sequence). This CDR3 is CAWSVPQEGDDQPQHF. The CDR3 bases are TGTGCCTGGAGTGTTCCCCAGGAGGGGGATGATCAGCCCCAGCATTTT. Using reference TRBV30 and TRBJ1-5 for the parts outside the CDR3, the full variable domain is SQTIHQWPATLVQPVGSPLSLECTVEGTSNPNLYWYRQAAGRGLQLLFYSVGIGQISSEVPQNLSASRPQDRQFILSSKKLLLSDSGFYLCAWSVPQEGDDQPQHFGDGTRLSIL.

The rearrangement uses TRBV4-1 and TRBJ1-4; D is unresolved. Trimming left V 2 bases short and J 11 bases short, with 12 bases between. CDR1 MGHRA and CDR2 YSYEKL come from the germline V gene. The CDR3 loop spans 13 amino acids. The CDR3 nucleotides are TGCGCCAGCAGCCAATCCCGGGAAGGGAAACTGTTTTTT. The encoded protein is CASSQSREGKLFF.

The chain recombines TRBV10-3 with TRBJ2-6; no firm D call. CDR3 length: 18 amino acids. Germline V gives CDR1 ENHRY, CDR2 SYGVKD. Trimming left V 3 bases short and J 4 bases short, with 19 bases between. The CDR3 reads CAISDRQLGPPGANVLTF. The CDR3, as DNA: TGTGCCATCAGTGACAGGCAGCTCGGGCCCCCGGGGGCCAACGTCCTGACTTTC.

The chain combines TRBV7-9 with TRBJ1-2; D ambiguous. The germline gives CDR1 SEHNR, CDR2 FQNEAQ (reference sequence). The CDR3 spans 15 residues. V lost 5 bases to trimming and J lost 3 bases, with 16 bases between them. The CDR3 DNA follows: TGTGCCAGCAGCCATAAGGGTGGCCCATACTATGGCTACACCTTC. Translated: CASSHKGGPYYGYTF.

This rearrangement joins TRBV20-1 to TRBJ2-3; D remains unclear. The CDR3 extends over 11 amino acids. Germline values: CDR1 DFQATT, CDR2 SNEGSKA (reference sequence). Trimming cost V 1 base and J 4 bases, with 3 bases left between them. The CDR3 reads CSARGPDTQYF. Here the CDR3 DNA reads TGCAGTGCTAGAGGGCCAGATACGCAGTATTTT.

This clone was detected a few times. V and J are TRBV5-5 and TRBJ2-7, with D perhaps TRBD1 or TRBD2 (5 bases each). Looked up from germline, CDR1 is SGHKS and CDR2 is YYEKEE (reference sequence). V lost 4 bases and J lost 1, with 12 bases in between. This CDR3 region has 14 residues. The CDR3 reads CASSRRDGSYEQYF. CDR3 DNA: TGTGCCAGCAGCCGCCGGGACGGGTCCTACGAGCAGTACTTC.

The V call is TRBV7-9, the J call TRBJ1-2; D call uncertain. Trimming took off 1 base at V and 1 base at J, with 7 bases between the two ends. CDR1 and CDR2 from the germline V gene are SEHNR and FQNEAQ (reference sequence). The CDR3 runs to 14 residues. This chain's CDR3 is CASSLGEINYGYTF. CDR3 in DNA: TGTGCCAGCAGCTTAGGGGAGATTAACTATGGCTACACCTTC.